The 10 T cell receptor beta chains below all came from one sample that was sequenced in a study of early T cells in non-severe SARS-CoV-2 infection. TCRdb re-derived calls from the 5' RACE reads in MiXCR, one entry per CDR3 protein. Found here are tens of thousands of distinct CDR3 sequences, around 13% of them singletons; the top ten hold less than 4.5%. The source material was whole blood. Source of these receptors: an adult who was a healthcare worker with PCR-confirmed SARS-CoV-2 infection or an uninfected control (not recorded which).

This clonotype came up a few times. The chain links TRBV29-1 to TRBJ2-3; D unclear. Germline assignment: CDR1 SQVTM and CDR2 ANQGSEA. The ends were cut back, 5 bases at V and 1 base at J, with 7 bases in the middle. The CDR3 totals 12 residues. The CDR3, as DNA: TGCAGCGTTCGTCGGGGCACAGATACGCAGTATTTT. It codes for CSVRRGTDTQYF.

The chain joins TRBV11-3 to TRBJ2-2; 8 nucleotides align to TRBD1. This CDR3 is 16 amino acids long. Trimming took 5 bases from V and 4 from J; bases not matched to a gene: 9. Germline V gives CDR1 SGHNT, CDR2 YENEEA. The CDR3 bases are TGTGCCAGCAGCATCGGACAGGGCGCGGTCACCGGGGAGCTGTTTTTT. It translates to CASSIGQGAVTGELFF.

In this sample, this clonotype turned up many times. The chain employs TRBV5-1 and TRBJ2-1, with 7 nucleotides matching TRBD2. The junction had 13 bases not matched to a gene; V was cut back by 4 bases and J by 6 bases. From germline, CDR1 is SGHRS and CDR2 YFSETQ. The CDR3 spans 16 residues. DNA for the CDR3: TGCGCCAGCAGCACCTCCGGGGACTATCCCGTCAATGAGCAGTTCTTC. Its translation is CASSTSGDYPVNEQFF.

This clonotype has more than one count but fewer than ten. The rearrangement links TRBV20-1 to TRBJ2-1, with 12 bases matching TRBD2. After removal of 5 bases from V and 9 bases from J, the junction contained 8 bases not matched to a gene. From germline, CDR1 is DFQATT and CDR2 SNEGSKA (reference sequence). CDR3 size: 14 residues. For the CDR3, the DNA is TGCAGTGCTGGCCCGGGACTAGCGGGTTTTGAGCAGTTCTTC. Amino acids: CSAGPGLAGFEQFF.

Concerning this clonotype: This could be a read error, since a much larger clone is one nucleotide away. This sequence joins TRBV5-5 and TRBJ2-7, with no clear D. The CDR3 contains 13 residues. CDR1 and CDR2 from the germline V gene are SGHKS and YYEKEE (reference sequence). CDR3: CACSLQVPDEQYF. The CDR3 DNA reads TGTGCCTGCAGCTTGCAGGTTCCCGACGAGCAGTACTTC.

This clonotype was seen repeatedly, ten times or more. The V gene is TRBV5-1, the J gene TRBJ1-3, with D unresolved. The CDR3 runs 14 residues. Germline V gene data show CDR1 as SGHRS and CDR2 as YFSETQ. With 0 bases removed from V and 0 bases from J, the gap between germline ends came to 4 bases. CDR3 amino acids: CASSLGDSGNTIYF. The CDR3 region has the DNA TGCGCCAGCAGCTTGGGGGACTCTGGAAACACCATATATTTT.

The V call is TRBV3-1, the J call TRBJ1-2, with 8 bases that match TRBD1. The V segment lost 4 bases and the J segment 6 bases; nucleotides outside the gene matches: 10. The CDR3 length is 15 residues. The germline gives CDR1 LGHDT, CDR2 YNNKEL (reference sequence). In DNA form, the CDR3 reads TGTGCCAGCAGCCGCAAAGGGGGGACAGGAAATGGCTACACCTTC. Amino acid sequence: CASSRKGGTGNGYTF. Looking up the rest from reference TRBV3-1 and TRBJ1-2 gives the full variable domain: DTAVSQTPKYLVTQMGNDKSIKCEQNLGHDTMYWYKQDSKKFLKIMFSYNNKELIINETVPNRFSPKSPDKAHLNLHINSLELGDSAVYFCASSRKGGTGNGYTFGSGTRLTVV.

This clonotype was observed a few times. The chain couples TRBV18 to TRBJ1-6; 7 bases line up with TRBD1. CDR3 length equals 14 residues. Germline V gene sequence: CDR1 KGHSH, CDR2 LQKENI. J gave up 7 bases and V 8 bases, and 8 bases lay outside the gene matches. CDR3 coding DNA: TGTGCCAGCCAACTACAGGGGACGAATTCACCCCTCCACTTT. Translated, it gives CASQLQGTNSPLHF.

This chain connects TRBV4-1 to TRBJ2-3; unclear D gene. The CDR3 is 15 residues long. The germline CDR1 and CDR2 sequences are MGHRA and YSYEKL. The V and J ends lost 0 bases and 6 bases respectively, with 13 bases between them. The CDR3 DNA reads as TGCGCCAGCAGCCAAGATCCGTCCTCGGAGGATACGCAGTATTTT. It translates to CASSQDPSSEDTQYF.

This clonotype has only a few counts. The rearrangement uses TRBV7-8 and TRBJ1-1; possibly TRBD1 for D (6 bases). The V end was cut by 0 bases, the J end by 10 bases, with 12 bases between. The V gene's germline CDR1 is SGHVS and CDR2 FQNEAQ. The CDR3 loop spans 13 amino acids. The CDR3 spells CASSLAGDIGAFF. The CDR3 bases are TGTGCCAGCAGCTTAGCGGGGGACATTGGAGCTTTCTTT.